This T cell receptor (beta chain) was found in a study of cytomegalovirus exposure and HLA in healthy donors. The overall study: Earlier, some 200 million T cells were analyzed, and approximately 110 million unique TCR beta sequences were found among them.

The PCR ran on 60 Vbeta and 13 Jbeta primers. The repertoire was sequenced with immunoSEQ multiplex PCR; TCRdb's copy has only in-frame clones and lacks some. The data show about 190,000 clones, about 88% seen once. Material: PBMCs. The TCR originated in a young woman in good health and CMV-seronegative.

The CDR3 here is CSVGTEQFF. The CDR3 DNA is TGCAGCGTTGGGACAGAGCAGTTCTTC. The chain joins TRBV29-1 to TRBJ2-1, with D possibly matching TRBD1 (5 bases). CDR3 length: 9 residues. V gave up 4 bases and J gave up 10 bases, with 5 bases separating them. Per the germline V gene, CDR1 is SQVTM and CDR2 is ANQGSEA.